The sequence of this T cell receptor beta chain was determined in a study of human versus mouse CDR3 diversity and MHC coevolution. The table came from immunoSEQ multiplex PCR; TCRdb's copy has only in-frame clones and leaves some out. Here the sample spans over 60,000 clones, 85% to 95% being singletons. In the case of this clone: Its antigen is currently unknown.

Study-wide results and caveats: Among all groups, most of the three human donors showed least clonal inequality. Mice had fewer CDR3 deletions and insertions than humans on average. Humans had the largest estimated TCR beta repertoire, 1.5 million to 2 million clonotypes.

Germline V gives CDR1 MNHNY, CDR2 SVGAGI (reference sequence). Germline trimming cut 7 bases from V and 0 bases from J; bases unmatched to any gene: 6. This CDR3 has 16 residues. The chain combines TRBV6-6 with TRBJ2-3, with 11 bases matching TRBD2. Sequenced input: naive CD4+ T cells from blood. Subset indicated: CD45RO-negative CD62L-positive naive CD4 T cells. The sequence was collected from a person aged 30-69 years in good health. The CDR3 region is CASTGTSGTSTDTQYF. The CDR3 nucleotides read TGTGCCAGCACTGGGACTAGCGGAACTAGCACAGATACGCAGTATTTT.